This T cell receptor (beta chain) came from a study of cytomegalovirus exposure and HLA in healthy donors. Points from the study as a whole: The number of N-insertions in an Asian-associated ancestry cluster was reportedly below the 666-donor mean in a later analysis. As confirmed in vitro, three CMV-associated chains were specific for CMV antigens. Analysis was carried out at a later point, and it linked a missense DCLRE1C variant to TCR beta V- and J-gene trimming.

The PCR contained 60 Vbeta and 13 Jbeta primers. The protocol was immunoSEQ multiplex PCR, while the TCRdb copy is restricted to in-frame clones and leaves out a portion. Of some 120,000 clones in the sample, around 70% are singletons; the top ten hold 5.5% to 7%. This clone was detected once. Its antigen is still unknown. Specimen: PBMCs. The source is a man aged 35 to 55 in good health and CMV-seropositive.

DNA for the CDR3: TGCGCCAGCAGCTTGGCAGGGGGCTTTTACGAGCAGTACTTC. Protein product: CASSLAGGFYEQYF. The chain links TRBV5-1 to TRBJ2-5, with 8 bases aligning to TRBD1. Near its end, the DNA agrees better with TRBJ2-7, so the J call may be wrong. The germline V gene encodes CDR1 SGHRS and CDR2 YFSETQ. This CDR3 comprises 14 residues.